This TCR beta chain emerged from a study of T cell responses to AZD1222 COVID-19 vaccine. General study points: It should be noted that donors were predominantly white British and more often female, and clonal diversity was possibly underestimated.

On this clone: The antigen remains undetermined.

The data were produced by immunoSEQ multiplex PCR, yet TCRdb's version contains in-frame clones alone and is incomplete. This table holds about 97,000 clones, around nine tenths found once. Losses at the gene ends were 5 bases for V and 5 bases for J; bases not matched to a gene: 9. The germline gives CDR1 SGDLS, CDR2 YYNGEE. This CDR3 is built from 14 residues. The TCR was taken from an adult in good health. The gene calls are TRBV9 and TRBJ1-2; the match to TRBD1 covers 7 bases. The source material was peripheral blood, sampled on day 0 of AZD1222 vaccination. This chain's CDR3 is CASSPGTEPYGYTF. The CDR3 DNA is TGTGCCAGCAGTCCCGGGACAGAGCCATATGGCTACACCTTC.